What follows are 20 T cell receptor beta chains derived from one specimen sequenced in a study of beta chain features in type 1 diabetes. The isolated RNA, all of it, was reverse transcribed, so expressed TCRB transcripts were what got sequenced. TCRdb's table, derived via immunoSEQ multiplex PCR, lists solely in-frame clones and lacks some. The table shows more than 150,000 clones, with 7.5% to 9.5% occurring only once. The specimen sequenced was central memory CD4+ T cells from blood. The source is a woman between 18 and 30 years old in good health.

This clone was observed a handful of times. The junction and the germline gene differ at one end; a read error may be behind it. This chain uses TRBV5-8 with TRBJ1-6; 8 nucleotides agree with TRBD1. CDR1 is SGHTS and CDR2 is YDEGEE in the germline V gene. The CDR3 has 15 amino acids. For the CDR3, the DNA is TGCGCCAGCAGCCAAGAGCCGGACAGGGACTCACCCCTCCACTTT. It specifies CASSQEPDRDSPLHF.

In its sample, this clone was seen a few times. The genes are TRBV4-2 and TRBJ1-5; D may be TRBD1 (5 bases). The germline V gene encodes CDR1 LGHNA and CDR2 YNFKEQ. CDR3 size: 15 residues. V lost 0 bases and J lost 6, with 12 bases in between. The CDR3 bases are TGTGCCAGCAGCCAAGAGCCAGGGAAGGGTCAGCCCCAGCATTTT. Encoded protein: CASSQEPGKGQPQHF.

This clone appeared a few times. V usage is TRBV4-1 and J usage is TRBJ2-7, with D perhaps TRBD1 (5 bases). Germline V lookup: CDR1 MGHRA, CDR2 YSYEKL. Between the trimmed V and J ends, which lost 1 base and 0 bases, there was a span of 16 bases. This CDR3 comprises 17 residues. The CDR3: CASSQGVSLGLSYEQYF. CDR3 bases: TGCGCCAGCAGCCAAGGTGTCTCCCTGGGGCTCTCCTACGAGCAGTACTTC.

This clone was counted only a few times. The gene calls are TRBV29-1 and TRBJ2-7; perhaps TRBD2 as D (5 bases). With 4 bases removed from V and 6 bases from J, the gap between germline ends came to 16 bases. Germline V gene sequence: CDR1 SQVTM, CDR2 ANQGSEA. The CDR3 is made up of 13 amino acids. The CDR3, as DNA: TGCAGCGTTGGAAAGTTTGAGGGATCCGAGCAGTACTTC. It specifies CSVGKFEGSEQYF.

This clone has more than one count but fewer than ten. The V call is TRBV27, the J call TRBJ1-2; the match to TRBD1 covers 8 bases. The CDR3 spans 13 residues. The V segment lost 5 bases and the J segment 5 bases; nucleotides outside the gene matches: 4. Germline values: CDR1 MNHEY, CDR2 SMNVEV (reference sequence). DNA for the CDR3: TGTGCCAGCAGTCACAGGGGGATGTATGGCTACACCTTC. This sequence encodes CASSHRGMYGYTF.

The rearrangement uses TRBV29-1 and TRBJ1-4; possibly TRBD1 for D (5 bases). This CDR3 has 14 amino acids. V lost 6 bases and J 8 bases, leaving 19 bases between the germline ends. Germline values: CDR1 SQVTM, CDR2 ANQGSEA. CDR3 in amino acids: CSVGEGGIGEKLFF. CDR3 coding DNA: TGCAGCGTGGGGGAGGGAGGTATAGGAGAAAAACTGTTTTTT.

This clone has a handful of counts. This chain joins TRBV6-6 and TRBJ2-4; D remains unclear. Trimming shortened V by 7 bases and J by 0 bases, and 7 bases separated the two germline ends. In germline, CDR1 is MNHNY, CDR2 SVGAGI (reference sequence). The CDR3 contains 13 residues. The CDR3 loop is CASTGIAKNIQYF. The CDR3 nucleotides are TGTGCCAGCACCGGTATAGCCAAAAACATTCAGTACTTC.

This clone showed up just a few times. The rearrangement uses TRBV7-3 and TRBJ2-1; D gene ambiguous. The germline gives CDR1 SGHTA, CDR2 FQGTGA. There are 15 residues in the CDR3. The V end was cut by 4 bases, the J end by 0 bases, with 10 bases between. CDR3 residues: CASSSDISSYNEQFF. As DNA, the CDR3 is TGTGCCAGCAGCTCCGACATCTCCTCCTACAATGAGCAGTTCTTC.

The chain carries TRBV19 and TRBJ1-1; D not resolved. Germline assignment: CDR1 LNHDA and CDR2 SQIVND (reference sequence). The CDR3 covers 12 residues. The V end was cut by 5 bases, the J end by 3 bases, with 7 bases between. CDR3 residues: CASSEGYTEAFF. The CDR3 DNA follows: TGTGCCAGTAGTGAGGGATACACTGAAGCTTTCTTT.

The sample holds a few counts of this clone. The rearrangement uses TRBV5-1 and TRBJ2-5; TRBD1 might be the D (6 bases). V shed 4 bases and J shed 4 bases, with 17 bases lying between them. Germline V gene sequence: CDR1 SGHRS, CDR2 YFSETQ. The CDR3 consists of 15 residues. The CDR3 DNA reads TGCGCCAGCAGCCTTGGCGGGTTACAGGGAGAGACCCAGTACTTC. Residues: CASSLGGLQGETQYF.

J is TRBJ1-5 and V is TRBV5-5, with D unresolved. The CDR3 has 15 residues. The germline V gene encodes CDR1 SGHKS and CDR2 YYEKEE (reference sequence). V lost 0 bases, J lost 6 bases, and 13 bases lay in between. The CDR3 DNA is TGTGCCAGCAGCTTGGAAGTCGCAGCAGGTCAGCCCCAGCATTTT. Its translation is CASSLEVAAGQPQHF.

In this sample, this clone turned up many times. The same CDR3 also results from other DNA sequences found in this sample. This sequence joins TRBV5-1 and TRBJ2-3; D perhaps matches TRBD1 (5 bases). Trimming shortened V by 0 bases and J by 3 bases, and 8 bases separated the two germline ends. The CDR3 length is 14 residues. CDR1 is SGHRS and CDR2 is YFSETQ in the germline V gene. As DNA, the CDR3 is TGCGCCAGCAGCTTGGACCCAGGGACAGATACGCAGTATTTT. This gives the protein CASSLDPGTDTQYF.

CDR3 sequence: CASSQGGLGANVLTF. CDR3 in DNA: TGCGCCAGCAGCCAGGGGGGATTGGGGGCCAACGTCCTGACTTTC. This chain links TRBV4-1 with TRBJ2-6, with TRBD2 as a possible D gene (6 bases). The V end was cut by 3 bases, the J end by 4 bases, with 10 bases between. The CDR3 has 15 residues. Germline V CDR1 and CDR2: MGHRA, YSYEKL.

This clone was counted a few times. This chain links TRBV13 with TRBJ2-1; D is unclear. The germline gives CDR1 PRHDT, CDR2 FYEKMQ (reference sequence). The CDR3 is 12 amino acids. V lost 6 bases and J lost 6, with 9 bases in between. CDR3 bases: TGTGCCAGCAGTCTACAGATCAATGAGCAGTTCTTC. It translates to CASSLQINEQFF.

This clone was counted between two and nine times. The genes are TRBV9 and TRBJ2-3; D gene uncertain. The CDR3 loop spans 14 amino acids. V was clipped by 0 bases and J by 0 bases, with 5 bases between them. CDR1 and CDR2 from the germline V gene are SGDLS and YYNGEE. The CDR3 region has the DNA TGTGCCAGCAGCGTAGATTCTAGCACAGATACGCAGTATTTT. Amino acids: CASSVDSSTDTQYF.

This clone was counted many times. The CDR3 here is CSVLPDSSIEAFF. Written as DNA, the CDR3 is TGCAGCGTTTTACCGGACAGTTCCATCGAAGCTTTCTTT. The chain carries TRBV29-1 and TRBJ1-1, with D possibly matching TRBD1 (6 bases). The V and J ends lost 5 bases and 8 bases respectively, with 18 bases between them. The CDR3 is 13 residues long. Germline values: CDR1 SQVTM, CDR2 ANQGSEA.

This clone was counted between two and nine times. The chain uses TRBV4-2 and TRBJ2-5, with a weak D call TRBD2 (5 bases). Germline V gene lookup returns CDR1 LGHNA and CDR2 YNFKEQ. The length of the CDR3 is 15 residues. V lost 5 bases, J lost 1 base, and 14 bases lay in between. CDR3 region: CASSLRGGSQETQYF. In DNA form, the CDR3 reads TGTGCCAGCAGCTTGAGAGGCGGGTCCCAAGAGACCCAGTACTTC.

The V gene is TRBV6-5, the J gene TRBJ1-5, with 10 bases fitting TRBD1. CDR3 length equals 15 residues. Germline loops: CDR1 MNHEY, CDR2 SVGAGI. Trimming removed 5 bases from V and 4 bases from J; junction bases left unmatched: 5. The CDR3 spells CASSNTDRGNQPQHF. The CDR3 bases are TGTGCCAGCAGTAACACGGACAGGGGGAATCAGCCCCAGCATTTT.

This clone was picked up a small number of times. This chain connects TRBV9 to TRBJ2-3; D may be TRBD2 (7 bases). Between the trimmed V and J ends, which lost 4 bases and 2 bases, there was a span of 20 bases. The CDR3 totals 17 residues. Germline CDR1 reads SGDLS; CDR2 reads YYNGEE. CDR3 bases: TGTGCCAGCAGCCGAGAGTTGGGGGGGGCTCCCACAGATACGCAGTATTTT. Translating gives CASSRELGGAPTDTQYF.

Only a few counts were recorded for this clone. This chain connects TRBV4-2 to TRBJ2-3; 9 positions match TRBD2. The CDR3 length is 19 residues. The ends lost 0 bases at V and 0 bases at J; junction bases unmatched: 10. CDR1 and CDR2 from the germline V gene are LGHNA and YNFKEQ. CDR3 amino acids: CASSQDIGERGASTDTQYF. The CDR3 DNA sequence: TGTGCCAGCAGCCAAGATATAGGAGAGCGGGGGGCCAGCACAGATACGCAGTATTTT.